Below are 29 T cell receptor beta chains sequenced from a single sample in a study of T cell repertoires in cytomegalovirus infection. These receptors' antigens are unknown. TCRdb ran MiXCR on the reads and lists one entry per CDR3 protein. Of hundreds of thousands of distinct CDR3 sequences detected, about two fifths appear once; the ten largest clones hold about 45%. The specimen was cultured PBMCs, collected from culture after CMV antigen stimulation. The receptors come from a human donor in good health (CMV status not recorded). Some clones in this sample may be carry-over from other donors' samples.

The gene calls are TRBV12-3 or TRBV12-4 and TRBJ2-2, with D hard to call. Trimming stripped 5 bases from V and 6 bases from J, with 10 bases between. The CDR3 loop spans 13 amino acids. The CDR3 DNA follows: TGTGCCAGCAGTCGCTCGGGTCCCGGGGAGCTGTTTTTT. Translated: CASSRSGPGELFF.

The V gene is TRBV19, the J gene TRBJ2-3; unclear D gene. V shed 5 bases and J shed 5 bases, with 8 bases lying between them. This CDR3 region has 12 residues. Germline V CDR1 and CDR2: LNHDA, SQIVND (reference sequence). The CDR3 bases are TGTGCCAGTAGTTCCCTCAAAGATACGCAGTATTTT. Translation: CASSSLKDTQYF.

The count of this clonotype is one. CDR3 in amino acids: CASRRYGRGPTDTQYF. The CDR3, as DNA: TGTGCCAGCCGTCGGTATGGGCGGGGGCCCACAGATACGCAGTATTTT. V usage is TRBV6-5 and J usage is TRBJ2-3; possible D gene TRBD2, 7 bases. CDR1 MNHEY and CDR2 SVGAGI come from the germline V gene. V lost 8 bases to trimming and J lost 2 bases, with 20 bases between them. The CDR3 spans 16 residues.

J is TRBJ2-2 and V is TRBV11-2, with TRBD2 as a possible D gene (7 bases). Trimming shortened V by 6 bases and J by 5 bases, and 19 bases separated the two germline ends. This CDR3 region has 16 residues. From germline, CDR1 is SGHAT and CDR2 FQNNGV. Here the CDR3 reads CASSRHGGRGTGELFF. CDR3 in DNA: TGTGCCAGCAGTCGACACGGGGGGCGCGGGACCGGGGAGCTGTTTTTT.

The chain is built from TRBV6-6 and TRBJ2-5, with a weak D call TRBD2 (6 bases). In germline, CDR1 is MNHNY, CDR2 SVGAGI (reference sequence). Trimming took off 6 bases at V and 4 bases at J, with 12 bases between the two ends. The CDR3 spans 13 residues. The CDR3 coding sequence is TGTGCCAGCAGGTCGGGACTCTCAGAGACCCAGTACTTC. This codes for CASRSGLSETQYF.

V usage is TRBV2 and J usage is TRBJ1-2; 7 bases map to TRBD1. The germline V gene encodes CDR1 SNHLY and CDR2 FYNNEI. J lost 3 bases, V lost 7 bases, and 8 bases had no gene match. The CDR3 spans 14 residues. Here the CDR3 reads CASNYRQGDYGYTF. As DNA, the CDR3 is TGTGCCAGCAATTATCGACAGGGAGACTATGGCTACACCTTC.

This sequence joins TRBV20-1 and TRBJ2-3; unclear D gene. The germline CDR1 and CDR2 sequences are DFQATT and SNEGSKA (reference sequence). The germline V and J ends were trimmed by 0 bases and 1 base, with 17 bases remaining between them. The CDR3 spans 17 residues. The CDR3 region is CSARDPVMAARTDTQYF. In DNA, the CDR3 is TGCAGTGCTAGAGATCCCGTAATGGCGGCACGCACAGATACGCAGTATTTT.

This clonotype was observed a few times. The chain employs TRBV6-6 and TRBJ1-4; D is perhaps TRBD1 (6 bases). Germline CDR1 MNHNY, CDR2 SVGAGI (reference sequence). Trimming cost V 6 bases and J 4 bases, with 18 bases left between them. The CDR3 totals 16 residues. The CDR3, as DNA: TGTGCCAGCAGGGGACCTCAGGGGAACCTTAATGAAAAACTGTTTTTT. As protein: CASRGPQGNLNEKLFF.

V is TRBV6-1 and J is TRBJ1-1; 7 bases are a match to TRBD1. Looked up from germline, CDR1 is MNHNS and CDR2 is SASEGT. CDR3 length: 13 amino acids. Trimming removed 6 bases from V and 4 bases from J; junction bases left unmatched: 5. Here the CDR3 reads CASRLRGRTEAFF. The DNA of the CDR3 is TGTGCCAGCAGGCTAAGGGGGCGCACTGAAGCTTTCTTT.

The V gene is TRBV11-2, the J gene TRBJ2-7; D unresolved. The V gene's germline CDR1 is SGHAT and CDR2 FQNNGV. Trimming removed 3 bases at V and 3 bases at J, with 6 bases between. The CDR3 runs 12 residues. The CDR3 is CASSFHYYEQYF. Written as DNA, the CDR3 is TGTGCCAGCAGCTTCCACTACTACGAGCAGTACTTC.

The chain combines TRBV7-6 with TRBJ2-6, with 10 bases that match TRBD1. V lost 5 bases to trimming and J lost 1 base; unmatched junction nucleotides: 5. The V gene's germline CDR1 is SGHVS and CDR2 FNYEAQ. This CDR3 has 17 amino acids. The chain's CDR3 is CASSHGTGASGANVLTF. The CDR3 bases are TGTGCCAGCAGCCATGGGACAGGGGCATCTGGGGCCAACGTCCTGACTTTC.

The table lists this clonotype with a few counts. This chain links TRBV12-3 or TRBV12-4 with TRBJ1-6; D may be TRBD1 (5 bases). This CDR3 is 14 amino acids long. Trimming shortened V by 2 bases and J by 8 bases, and 10 bases separated the two germline ends. CDR3 region: CASSLHQGDSPLHF. In DNA form, the CDR3 reads TGTGCCAGCAGTTTACACCAGGGCGATTCACCCCTCCACTTT.

The V gene is TRBV7-6, the J gene TRBJ2-4, with a possible D match to TRBD2 (7 bases). V lost 5 bases and J lost 4, with 18 bases in between. This CDR3 comprises 16 residues. CDR1 is SGHVS, CDR2 FNYEAQ, per germline. The CDR3 bases are TGTGCCAGCAGCCGGGGGAGGGGGATAGTAAAAAACATTCAGTACTTC. Its translation is CASSRGRGIVKNIQYF.

This clonotype was counted only a few times. The chain joins TRBV7-6 to TRBJ2-7, with D perhaps matching TRBD2 (5 bases). The V gene's germline CDR1 is SGHVS and CDR2 FNYEAQ. This CDR3 has 15 residues. The germline V and J ends were trimmed by 6 bases and 7 bases, with 22 bases remaining between them. CDR3 in DNA: TGTGCCAGCAGTAAGACTGGACTGTCCGTGATTGAGCAGTACTTC. It yields the protein CASSKTGLSVIEQYF.

This clonotype showed up just a few times. The CDR3 protein is CASSSPRRGNEQFF. CDR3 in DNA: TGTGCCAGCAGTTCACCCAGGAGGGGTAATGAGCAGTTCTTC. The V call is TRBV6-1, the J call TRBJ2-1, with D tentatively TRBD2 (6 bases). Germline V gene sequence: CDR1 MNHNS, CDR2 SASEGT. Trimming cost V 5 bases and J 7 bases, with 15 bases left between them. This CDR3 contains 14 residues.

This chain connects TRBV27 to TRBJ2-7, with 7 bases aligning to TRBD2. The CDR3 is made up of 15 amino acids. Germline loops: CDR1 MNHEY, CDR2 SMNVEV (reference sequence). The V gene end was trimmed by 5 bases and the J gene end by 4 bases; junction bases not matched to a gene: 11. This CDR3 is CASSRQAGIRYEQYF. CDR3 DNA: TGTGCCAGCAGTCGGCAAGCGGGGATACGATACGAGCAGTACTTC.

The chain recombines TRBV5-1 with TRBJ2-7; 7 bases match TRBD2. The CDR3 loop spans 13 amino acids. The junction had 13 bases not matched to a gene; V was cut back by 4 bases and J by 12 bases. From germline, CDR1 is SGHRS and CDR2 YFSETQ. In DNA form, the CDR3 reads TGCGCCAGCAGCGGAGCCCCGGGACTACCAACGTACTTC. As protein: CASSGAPGLPTYF.

The chain has TRBV2 and TRBJ1-1; D unclear. This CDR3 has 15 residues. Germline-derived CDR1 and CDR2 are SNHLY and FYNNEI. Trimming left V 3 bases short and J 0 bases short, with 11 bases between. The CDR3 DNA reads as TGTGCCAGCAGTGATCCCCTTGCTATGAACACTGAAGCTTTCTTT. Translated, it gives CASSDPLAMNTEAFF.

The chain carries TRBV3-1 and TRBJ2-1; TRBD2 matches at 12 bases. CDR1 LGHDT and CDR2 YNNKEL come from the germline V gene (reference sequence). This CDR3 comprises 16 residues. V dropped 3 bases and J dropped 3; count of bases not matched to a gene: 3. For the CDR3, the DNA is TGTGCCAGCAGCCAGACTAGCGGGGGCCACTACAATGAGCAGTTCTTC. Translation: CASSQTSGGHYNEQFF.

This rearrangement joins TRBV7-7 to TRBJ2-5; the D is unclear. The CDR3 runs to 14 residues. Deletions cut 3 bases from V and 5 bases from J, with 13 bases between. Germline V gives CDR1 SSHAT, CDR2 FNYEAQ (reference sequence). The CDR3 sequence: CASSLGRQSETQYF. DNA for the CDR3: TGTGCCAGCAGCTTGGGCAGGCAGTCGGAGACCCAGTACTTC.

The chain joins TRBV6-6 to TRBJ2-3, with TRBD2 matching over 7 bases. In germline, CDR1 is MNHNY, CDR2 SVGAGI (reference sequence). The CDR3 runs 16 residues. With V trimmed by 0 bases and J by 0 bases, 3 bases remained unmatched. This CDR3 is CASSYSSGTSTDTQYF. CDR3 sequence (DNA): TGTGCCAGCAGTTACTCGAGCGGGACTAGCACAGATACGCAGTATTTT.

This chain connects TRBV12-3 or TRBV12-4 to TRBJ1-3; D call uncertain. This CDR3 region has 15 residues. V gave up 4 bases and J gave up 6 bases, with 16 bases separating them. The CDR3 loop reads CASSSRTAAANTIYF. The DNA of the CDR3 is TGTGCCAGCAGTTCCCGGACCGCGGCGGCAAACACCATATATTTT.

CDR3: CASSLQGAPYGYTF. CDR3 DNA: TGTGCCAGCAGCCTTCAGGGTGCGCCCTATGGCTACACCTTC. The chain uses TRBV14 and TRBJ1-2, with a tentative D call TRBD1 (5 bases). The CDR3 sequence is 14 residues long. Germline-derived CDR1 and CDR2 are SGHDN and FVKESK. The V end was cut by 4 bases, the J end by 4 bases, with 13 bases between. Together with reference TRBV14 and TRBJ1-2, the CDR3 gives the full variable domain: EAGVTQFPSHSVIEKGQTVTLRCDPISGHDNLYWYRRVMGKEIKFLLHFVKESKQDESGMPNNRFLAERTGGTYSTLKVQPAELEDSGVYFCASSLQGAPYGYTFGSGTRLTVV.

The sample holds a few counts of this clonotype. The gene calls are TRBV5-4 and TRBJ2-3, with D tentatively TRBD1 (6 bases). CDR1 is SGHNT, CDR2 YYREEE, per germline (reference sequence). This CDR3 spans 14 amino acids. V was trimmed by 0 bases and J by 4 bases, leaving 9 bases between them. Written as DNA, the CDR3 is TGTGCCAGCAGCTTGGTCGAGGGGGCAGATACGCAGTATTTT. Protein: CASSLVEGADTQYF.

This clonotype was picked up a small number of times. The chain combines TRBV9 with TRBJ2-2; tentatively, D is TRBD2 (5 bases). The CDR3 contains 15 residues. Trimming left V 4 bases short and J 5 bases short, with 15 bases between. The germline gives CDR1 SGDLS, CDR2 YYNGEE. As DNA, the CDR3 is TGTGCCAGCAGCCGGGGTGGCGCGAGAACCGGGGAGCTGTTTTTT. Amino acids: CASSRGGARTGELFF.

A single count supports this clonotype. The V call is TRBV6-1, the J call TRBJ2-2; D not certain. The CDR3 is 12 residues long. V lost 8 bases and J lost 4, with 8 bases in between. Germline loops: CDR1 MNHNS, CDR2 SASEGT. In DNA, the CDR3 is TGTGCCAGCTACCACATCACCGGGGAGCTGTTTTTT. Translated: CASYHITGELFF.

This chain joins TRBV29-1 and TRBJ2-1, with TRBD2 identical over 9 bases. The CDR3 runs to 14 residues. J was trimmed by 9 bases and V by 4 bases; bases with no gene match: 10. Germline V gene data show CDR1 as SQVTM and CDR2 as ANQGSEA. CDR3 DNA: TGCAGCGTTGCGGGCGGGGGGGCCTCTAGTGAGCAGTTCTTC. It translates to CSVAGGGASSEQFF.

The sample holds one count of this clonotype. The chain combines TRBV5-1 with TRBJ2-1, with 9 nucleotides matching TRBD1. The CDR3 length is 14 residues. Germline V gives CDR1 SGHRS, CDR2 YFSETQ. V lost 4 bases and J lost 5; bases outside the gene matches: 4. CDR3 DNA sequence: TGCGCCAGCAGCACCTGGGACAGGGACAATGAGCAGTTCTTC. It translates to CASSTWDRDNEQFF.

Of note for this clonotype: One end of the junction fails to match germline, which may point to a read error. This CDR3 is CASSFPRDRRRIF. The CDR3 DNA reads as TGTGCCAGCAGCTTCCCCCGGGACAGGAGACGTATCTTC. The rearrangement uses TRBV7-6 and TRBJ2-1; 8 bases match TRBD1. CDR1 and CDR2 (germline): SGHVS, FNYEAQ. The CDR3 is 13 amino acids.